This paragraph reports one T cell receptor (beta chain). This sample was included in a study of cytomegalovirus exposure and HLA in healthy donors. With 60 Vbeta and 13 Jbeta primers, the PCR was carried out. Sequenced by immunoSEQ multiplex PCR; TCRdb stores in-frame clones only, minus some. The table lists 150,000 to 200,000 clones, about 75% of them singletons, with approximately 7% in the top ten. Trimming removed 0 bases at V and 4 bases at J, with 14 bases between. The CDR3 is made up of 16 amino acids. Germline assignment: CDR1 PRHDT and CDR2 FYEKMQ (reference sequence). The sequencing sample was made of PBMCs. This chain links TRBV13 with TRBJ2-3, with D possibly TRBD1 on 5 matching bases. This receptor was identified in a male donor in good health and CMV-seropositive. The CDR3 loop is CASSLGREGAADTQYF. The DNA for the CDR3 is TGTGCCAGCAGCTTAGGCCGTGAAGGGGCGGCAGATACGCAGTATTTT. The entire variable domain, with the rest obtained from reference TRBV13 and TRBJ2-3, is as follows: AAGVIQSPRHLIKEKRETATLKCYPIPRHDTVYWYQQGPGQDPQFLISFYEKMQSDKGSIPDRFSAQQFSDYHSELNMSSLELGDSALYFCASSLGREGAADTQYFGPGTRLTVL.